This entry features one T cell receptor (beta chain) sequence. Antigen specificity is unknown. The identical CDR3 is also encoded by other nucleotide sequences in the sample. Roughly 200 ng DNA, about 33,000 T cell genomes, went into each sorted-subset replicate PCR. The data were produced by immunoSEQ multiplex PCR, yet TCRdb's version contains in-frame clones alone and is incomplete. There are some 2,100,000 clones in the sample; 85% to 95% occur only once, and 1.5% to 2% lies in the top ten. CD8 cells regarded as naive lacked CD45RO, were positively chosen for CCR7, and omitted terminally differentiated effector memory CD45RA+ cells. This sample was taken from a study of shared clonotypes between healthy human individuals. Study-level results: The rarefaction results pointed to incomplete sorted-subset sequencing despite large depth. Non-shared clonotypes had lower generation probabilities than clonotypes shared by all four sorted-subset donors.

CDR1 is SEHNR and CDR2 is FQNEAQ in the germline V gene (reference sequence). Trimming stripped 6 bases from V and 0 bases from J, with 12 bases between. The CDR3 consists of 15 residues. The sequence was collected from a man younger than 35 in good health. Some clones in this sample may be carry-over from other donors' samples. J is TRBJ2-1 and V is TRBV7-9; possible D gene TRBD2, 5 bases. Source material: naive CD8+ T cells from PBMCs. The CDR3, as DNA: TGTGCCAGCAGGAGGGATGGGAGCTCCTACAATGAGCAGTTCTTC. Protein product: CASRRDGSSYNEQFF. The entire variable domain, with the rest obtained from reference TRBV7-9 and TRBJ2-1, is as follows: DTGVSQNPRHKITKRGQNVTFRCDPISEHNRLYWYRQTLGQGPEFLTYFQNEAQLEKSRLLSDRFSAERPKGSFSTLEIQRTEQGDSAMYLCASRRDGSSYNEQFFGPGTRLTVL.